Here is one TCR beta chain with its context. What it binds is unknown. An absence of ophthalmopathy progression within 18 months meant stable Graves' hyperthyroidism. The record originates from a study of T cells in Graves' hyperthyroidism and ophthalmopathy. TCR beta CDR3 regions were amplified from RNA. The TCR CDR3 first-round RT-PCR relied on the HTBI primer set. TCRdb re-called the multiplex PCR reads with MiXCR, one entry per CDR3 protein. The table includes around 440,000 distinct CDR3 sequences, around 14% detected once. Study-wide results and caveats: Median prediction lead before ophthalmopathy onset was 6.5 months with the model.

J was trimmed by 1 base and V by 7 bases; bases with no gene match: 12. The germline gives CDR1 SQVTM, CDR2 ANQGSEA. The CDR3 extends over 15 amino acids. The rearrangement links TRBV29-1 to TRBJ1-1, with 7 bases matching TRBD1. Specimen: blood. This TCR derives from a woman under 30 with Graves' hyperthyroidism. The CDR3 loop is CSAVPGDRRNTEAFF. In DNA, the CDR3 is TGCAGCGCCGTACCAGGGGACAGACGGAACACTGAAGCTTTCTTT.